Detailed here is one T cell receptor (beta chain). Its target is unknown. Researchers ran the PCR with 60 Vbeta and 13 Jbeta primers. Profiling relied on immunoSEQ multiplex PCR, and the TCRdb table lists in-frame clones only, not all of them. The listing contains more than 95,000 clones. The donors gave bone marrow, and they were healthy. This sample stems from a study of cytomegalovirus exposure and HLA in healthy donors. Overall study findings and caveats: In a later analysis, across HLA loci, associated TCR counts were highest for DRB1, lowest for HLA-C. Sequencing likely produced, as an artifact, a cluster of highly shared sequence variants.

Input material: PBMCs. The sequence was collected from a man in his forties in good health and CMV-seronegative.

The DNA of the CDR3 is TGCGCCAGCAGCTCCCGACAGGGTTCCACTGAAGCTTTCTTT. This sequence encodes CASSSRQGSTEAFF. The genes are TRBV5-1 and TRBJ1-1; 7 bases are shared with TRBD1. CDR3 length equals 14 residues. After removal of 3 bases from V and 4 bases from J, the junction contained 6 bases not matched to a gene. The germline V gene has CDR1 SGHRS and CDR2 YFSETQ. Drawing the rest from reference TRBV5-1 and TRBJ1-1, the complete variable domain is KAGVTQTPRYLIKTRGQQVTLSCSPISGHRSVSWYQQTPGQGLQFLFEYFSETQRNKGNFPGRFSGRQFSNSRSEMNVSTLELGDSALYLCASSSRQGSTEAFFGQGTRLTVV.